What follows is one T cell receptor (beta chain) and its context. Antigen: not known. CDR1 SEHNR and CDR2 FQNEAQ come from the germline V gene (reference sequence). CDR3 length: 14 residues. Trimming stripped 4 bases from V and 6 bases from J, with 12 bases between. Libraries of bulk TCR were made by previously described methods (with listed TCR primers). TCRdb reprocessed the PCR reads with MiXCR, giving one entry per CDR3 protein. Of a few hundred thousand distinct CDR3 sequences listed, roughly 25% are singletons. This sample is part of a study of molecular identifiers for immune sequencing clone quantification. Study results and limitations: Clones carrying above 20 RNA copies accounted for over 97% of effector molecules, under 1% in naive cells.

The rearrangement uses TRBV7-9 and TRBJ2-2; no reliable D call. Material: naive CD8+ T cells from blood, with Jurkat cell RNA spiked in. As for subset: FACS-sorted CD8+CD4-CCR7+CD45RA+ naive T cells. The clonotype originates from a human donor in good health. Some libraries in this study had Jurkat cell RNA spiked in. Written as DNA, the CDR3 is TGTGCCAGCAGCTCCCCCCCGAGCCCCGGGGAGCTGTTTTTT. Protein product: CASSSPPSPGELFF. Full variable domain (rest looked up from reference TRBV7-9 and TRBJ2-2): DTGVSQNPRHKITKRGQNVTFRCDPISEHNRLYWYRQTLGQGPEFLTYFQNEAQLEKSRLLSDRFSAERPKGSFSTLEIQRTEQGDSAMYLCASSSPPSPGELFFGEGSRLTVL.